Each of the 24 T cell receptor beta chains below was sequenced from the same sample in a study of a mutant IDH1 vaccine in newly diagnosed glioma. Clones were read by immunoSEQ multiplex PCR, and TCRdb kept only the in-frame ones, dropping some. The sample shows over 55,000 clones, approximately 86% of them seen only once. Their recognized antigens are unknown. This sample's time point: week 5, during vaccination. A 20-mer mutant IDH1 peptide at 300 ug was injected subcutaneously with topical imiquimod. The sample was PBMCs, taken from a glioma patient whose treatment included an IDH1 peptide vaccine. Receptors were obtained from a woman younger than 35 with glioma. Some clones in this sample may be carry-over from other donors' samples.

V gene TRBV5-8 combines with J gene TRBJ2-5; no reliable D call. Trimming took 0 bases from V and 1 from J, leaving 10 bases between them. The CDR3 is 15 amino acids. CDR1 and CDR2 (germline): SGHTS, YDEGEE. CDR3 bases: TGTGCCAGCAGCTTGGCGACTCGCTCCCAAGAGACCCAGTACTTC. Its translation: CASSLATRSQETQYF.

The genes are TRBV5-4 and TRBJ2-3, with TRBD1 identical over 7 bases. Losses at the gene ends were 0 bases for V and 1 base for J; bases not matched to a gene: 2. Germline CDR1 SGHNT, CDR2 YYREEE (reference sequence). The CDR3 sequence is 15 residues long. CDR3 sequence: CASSLDGQGTDTQYF. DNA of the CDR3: TGTGCCAGCAGCTTGGACGGACAGGGCACAGATACGCAGTATTTT.

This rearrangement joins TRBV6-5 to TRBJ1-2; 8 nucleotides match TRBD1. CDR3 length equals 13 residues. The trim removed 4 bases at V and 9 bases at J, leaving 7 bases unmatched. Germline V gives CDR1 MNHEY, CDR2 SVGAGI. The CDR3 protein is CASSFGQGLSYTF. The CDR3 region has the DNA TGTGCCAGCAGTTTTGGACAGGGACTCAGCTACACCTTC.

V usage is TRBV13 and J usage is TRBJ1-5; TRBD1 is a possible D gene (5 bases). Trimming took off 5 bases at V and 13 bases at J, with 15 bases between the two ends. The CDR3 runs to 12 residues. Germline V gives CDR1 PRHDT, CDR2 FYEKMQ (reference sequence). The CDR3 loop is CASSLRSGGQHF. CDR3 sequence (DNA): TGTGCCAGCAGCCTCCGGTCGGGGGGTCAGCATTTT.

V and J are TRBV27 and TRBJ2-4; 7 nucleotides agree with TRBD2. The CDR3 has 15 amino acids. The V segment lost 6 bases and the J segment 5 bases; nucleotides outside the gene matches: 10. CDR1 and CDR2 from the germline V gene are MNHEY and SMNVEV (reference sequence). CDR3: CASSPYGRSENIQYF. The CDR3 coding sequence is TGTGCCAGCAGCCCGTACGGGAGGTCGGAAAACATTCAGTACTTC.

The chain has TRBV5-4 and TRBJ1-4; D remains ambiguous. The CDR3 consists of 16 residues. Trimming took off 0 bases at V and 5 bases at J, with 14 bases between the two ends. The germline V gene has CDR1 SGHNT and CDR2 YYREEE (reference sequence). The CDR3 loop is CASSLGTTRTNEKLFF. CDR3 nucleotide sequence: TGTGCCAGCAGCTTGGGGACGACGCGCACAAATGAAAAACTGTTTTTT.

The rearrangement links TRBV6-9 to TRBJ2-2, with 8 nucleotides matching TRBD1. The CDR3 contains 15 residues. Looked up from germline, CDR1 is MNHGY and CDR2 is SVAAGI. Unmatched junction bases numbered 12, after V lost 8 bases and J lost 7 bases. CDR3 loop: CASDRDRRVSGELFF. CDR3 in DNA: TGTGCCAGCGACCGGGACAGGAGGGTGAGCGGGGAGCTGTTTTTT.

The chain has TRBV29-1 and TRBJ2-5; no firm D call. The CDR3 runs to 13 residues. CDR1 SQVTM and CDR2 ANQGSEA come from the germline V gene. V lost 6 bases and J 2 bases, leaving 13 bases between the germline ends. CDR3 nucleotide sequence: TGCAGCGTCGCTGGGCTGCTACAAGAGACCCAGTACTTC. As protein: CSVAGLLQETQYF.

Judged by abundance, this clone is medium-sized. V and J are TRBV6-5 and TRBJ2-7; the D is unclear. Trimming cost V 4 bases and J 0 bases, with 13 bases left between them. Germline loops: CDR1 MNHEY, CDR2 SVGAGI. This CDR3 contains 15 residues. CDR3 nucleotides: TGTGCCAGCAGTTCCGTAGACGGCAGCTCCTACGAGCAGTACTTC. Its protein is CASSSVDGSSYEQYF.

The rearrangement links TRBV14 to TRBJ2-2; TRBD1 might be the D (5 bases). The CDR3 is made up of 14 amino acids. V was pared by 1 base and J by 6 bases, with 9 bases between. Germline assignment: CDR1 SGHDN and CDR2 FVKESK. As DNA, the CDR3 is TGTGCCAGCAGCCAAGTACTCAGGGCCGGGGAGCTGTTTTTT. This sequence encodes CASSQVLRAGELFF.

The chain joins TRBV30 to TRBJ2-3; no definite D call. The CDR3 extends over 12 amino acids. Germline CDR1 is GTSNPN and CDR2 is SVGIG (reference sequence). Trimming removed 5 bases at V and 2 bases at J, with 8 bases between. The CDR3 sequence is CAWATYTDTQYF. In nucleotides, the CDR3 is TGTGCCTGGGCGACCTACACAGATACGCAGTATTTT.

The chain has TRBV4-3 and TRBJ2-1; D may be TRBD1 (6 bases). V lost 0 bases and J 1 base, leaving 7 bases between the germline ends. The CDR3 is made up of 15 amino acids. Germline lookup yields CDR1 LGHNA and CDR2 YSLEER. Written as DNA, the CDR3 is TGCGCCAGCAGCCAAGATACAGGGTCCTACAATGAGCAGTTCTTC. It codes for CASSQDTGSYNEQFF.

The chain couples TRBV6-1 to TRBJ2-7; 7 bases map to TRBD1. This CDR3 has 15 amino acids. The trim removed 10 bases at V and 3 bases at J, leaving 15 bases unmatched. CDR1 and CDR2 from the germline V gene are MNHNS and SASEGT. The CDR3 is CATRLYTGQVYEQYF. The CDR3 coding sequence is TGTGCCACCAGACTGTACACCGGACAGGTCTACGAGCAGTACTTC.

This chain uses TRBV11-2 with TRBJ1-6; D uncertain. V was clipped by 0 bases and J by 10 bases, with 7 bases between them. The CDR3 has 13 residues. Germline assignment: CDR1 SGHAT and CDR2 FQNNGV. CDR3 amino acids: CASSLDPLSPLHF. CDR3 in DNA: TGTGCCAGCAGCTTAGATCCTTTGTCACCCCTCCACTTT.

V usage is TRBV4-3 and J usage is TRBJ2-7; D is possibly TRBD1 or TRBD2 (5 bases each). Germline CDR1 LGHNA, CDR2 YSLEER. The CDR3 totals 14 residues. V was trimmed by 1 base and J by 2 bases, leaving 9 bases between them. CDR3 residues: CASSQGGAPYEQYF. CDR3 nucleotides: TGCGCCAGCAGCCAAGGAGGGGCCCCCTACGAGCAGTACTTC.

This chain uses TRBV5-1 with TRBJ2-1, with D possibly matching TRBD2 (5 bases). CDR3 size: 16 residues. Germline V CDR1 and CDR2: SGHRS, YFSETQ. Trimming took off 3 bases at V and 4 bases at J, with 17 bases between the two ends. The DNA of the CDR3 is TGCGCCAGCAGCTCCCAATACGGGAACTCATACAATGAGCAGTTCTTC. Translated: CASSSQYGNSYNEQFF. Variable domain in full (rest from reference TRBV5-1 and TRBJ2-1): KAGVTQTPRYLIKTRGQQVTLSCSPISGHRSVSWYQQTPGQGLQFLFEYFSETQRNKGNFPGRFSGRQFSNSRSEMNVSTLELGDSALYLCASSSQYGNSYNEQFFGPGTRLTVL.

CDR3 sequence (DNA): TGTGCCATATCCGGGTCCTCCTACGAGCAGTACTTC. Translating it yields CAISGSSYEQYF. The rearrangement uses TRBV10-3 and TRBJ2-7; D unresolved. CDR1 and CDR2 (germline): ENHRY, SYGVKD. Trimming removed 9 bases at V and 0 bases at J, with 9 bases between. The CDR3 is 12 amino acids.

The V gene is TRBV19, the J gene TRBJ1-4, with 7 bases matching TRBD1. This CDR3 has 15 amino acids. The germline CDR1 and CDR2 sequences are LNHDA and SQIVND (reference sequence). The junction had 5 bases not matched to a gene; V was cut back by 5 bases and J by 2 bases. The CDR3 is CASSLGTATNEKLFF. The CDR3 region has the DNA TGTGCCAGTAGTTTAGGGACAGCGACTAATGAAAAACTGTTTTTT.

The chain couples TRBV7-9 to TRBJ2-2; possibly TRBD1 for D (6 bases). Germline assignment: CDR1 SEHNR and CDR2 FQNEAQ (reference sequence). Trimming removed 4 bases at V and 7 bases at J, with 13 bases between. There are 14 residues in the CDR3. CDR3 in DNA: TGTGCCAGCAGCTCCCCGACAGGTTACGGGGAGCTGTTTTTT. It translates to CASSSPTGYGELFF.

The CDR3 DNA sequence: TGTGCCGCGAGAGGGGGAGGCTATGGCTACACCTTC. It translates to CAARGGGYGYTF. This chain links TRBV6-5 with TRBJ1-2; D perhaps matches TRBD1 (6 bases). Trimming pared 11 bases from V and 4 bases from J, leaving 14 bases between. Germline V lookup: CDR1 MNHEY, CDR2 SVGAGI. The CDR3 is made up of 12 amino acids.

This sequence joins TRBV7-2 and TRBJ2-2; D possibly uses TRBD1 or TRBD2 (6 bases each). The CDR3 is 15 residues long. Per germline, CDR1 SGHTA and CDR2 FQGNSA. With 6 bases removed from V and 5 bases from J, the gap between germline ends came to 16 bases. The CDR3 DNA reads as TGTGCCAGCAGGCAATTGAGGGGGAGGACCGGGGAGCTGTTTTTT. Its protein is CASRQLRGRTGELFF.

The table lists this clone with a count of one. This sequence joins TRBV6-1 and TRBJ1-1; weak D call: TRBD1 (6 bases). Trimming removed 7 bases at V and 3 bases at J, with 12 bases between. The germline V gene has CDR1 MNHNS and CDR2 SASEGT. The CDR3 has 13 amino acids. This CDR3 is CASIQGGDTEAFF. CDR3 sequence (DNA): TGTGCCAGCATTCAAGGGGGGGACACTGAAGCTTTCTTT.

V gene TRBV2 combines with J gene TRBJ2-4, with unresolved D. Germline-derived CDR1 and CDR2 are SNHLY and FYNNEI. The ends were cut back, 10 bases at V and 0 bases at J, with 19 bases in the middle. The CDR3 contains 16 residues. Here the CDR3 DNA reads TGTGCCACCGCGCGAGAAGCGAATCTAGCCAAAAACATTCAGTACTTC. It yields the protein CATAREANLAKNIQYF.

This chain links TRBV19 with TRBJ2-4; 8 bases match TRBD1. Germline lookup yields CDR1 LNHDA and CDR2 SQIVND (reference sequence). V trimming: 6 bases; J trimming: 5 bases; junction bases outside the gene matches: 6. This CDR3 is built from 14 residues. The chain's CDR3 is CASRRTGMENIQYF. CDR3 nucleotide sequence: TGTGCCAGTAGAAGGACAGGGATGGAAAACATTCAGTACTTC.